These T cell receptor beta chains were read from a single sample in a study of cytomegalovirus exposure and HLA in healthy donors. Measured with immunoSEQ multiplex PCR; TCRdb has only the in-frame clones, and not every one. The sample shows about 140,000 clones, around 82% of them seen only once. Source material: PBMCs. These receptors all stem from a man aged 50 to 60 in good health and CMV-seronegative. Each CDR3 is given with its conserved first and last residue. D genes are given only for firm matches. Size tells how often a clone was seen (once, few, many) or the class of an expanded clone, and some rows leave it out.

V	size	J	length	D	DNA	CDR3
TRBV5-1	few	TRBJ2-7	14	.	TGCGCCAGCAGCTTGCACAGAGATTCCTACGAGCAGTACTTC	CASSLHRDSYEQYF
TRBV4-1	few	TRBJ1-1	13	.	TGCGCCAGCAGCTCTACCGGGGTCACTGAAGCTTTCTTT	CASSSTGVTEAFF
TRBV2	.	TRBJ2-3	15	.	TGTGCCAGCAGTGAGCTGACAGCTCCATGGAATACGCAGTATTTT	CASSELTAPWNTQYF
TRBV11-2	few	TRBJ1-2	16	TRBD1	TGTGCCAGCAGCTCTAACAAGGGACAGGAACCTTATGGCTACACCTTC	CASSSNKGQEPYGYTF
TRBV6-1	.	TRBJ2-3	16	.	TGTGCCAGCAGTGATAGGGGGGAGGGCCCCGGTGATACGCAGTATTTT	CASSDRGEGPGDTQYF
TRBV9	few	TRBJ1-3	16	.	TGTGCCAGCAGCGTAGACCCAGGGAGGACTGGAAACACCATATATTTT	CASSVDPGRTGNTIYF
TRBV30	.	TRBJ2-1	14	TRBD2	TGTGCCTGGAGTGGACTAGCGGTCTACAATGAGCAGTTCTTC	CAWSGLAVYNEQFF
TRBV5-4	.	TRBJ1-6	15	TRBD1	TGTGCCAGCAGACCCGGGACAGGGGCTGCTTCACCCCTCCACTTT	CASRPGTGAASPLHF
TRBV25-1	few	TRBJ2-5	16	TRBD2	TGTGCCAGCAGTGAATACGGTAGCGGGAGGGCCGGGTCTCAGTACTTC	CASSEYGSGRAGSQYF
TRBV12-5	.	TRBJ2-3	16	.	TGTGCTAGTGGTTTGGTTTTGGGGCTAAGCACAGATACGCAGTATTTT	CASGLVLGLSTDTQYF
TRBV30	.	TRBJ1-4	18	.	TGTGCCTGGAGTAAGGTAGCGACCTGGGAAGGATCGGATGAAAAACTGTTTTTT	CAWSKVATWEGSDEKLFF
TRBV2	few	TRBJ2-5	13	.	TGTGCCAGCAGTGGGACTCCCGGGGAGACCCAGTACTTC	CASSGTPGETQYF
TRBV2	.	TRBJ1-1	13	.	TGTGCCAGCAGGAGGGATTCCCTCACTGAAGCTTTCTTT	CASRRDSLTEAFF
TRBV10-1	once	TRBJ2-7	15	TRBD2	TGCGCCAGCAGTGACCATACTAGCGGGACTTACGAGCAGTACTTC	CASSDHTSGTYEQYF
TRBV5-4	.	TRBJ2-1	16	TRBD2	TGTGCCAGCAGGCCGGGGGCGGGAGGTATTTACAATGAGCAGTTCTTC	CASRPGAGGIYNEQFF
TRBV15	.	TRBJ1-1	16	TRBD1	TGTGCCACCAGCAGAGGGGACAGCAACATGAACACTGAAGCTTTCTTT	CATSRGDSNMNTEAFF
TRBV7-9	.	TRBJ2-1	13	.	TGTGCCAGCATCCCCTCGGGTTCTGGTGAGCAGTTCTTC	CASIPSGSGEQFF
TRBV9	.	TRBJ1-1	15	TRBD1	TGTGCCAGCAGCGTAGGCGGGCAGGGGGGCACTGAAGCTTTCTTT	CASSVGGQGGTEAFF
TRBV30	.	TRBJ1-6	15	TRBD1	TGTGCCTGGAGTGTCAGGGGGGTCGATAATTCACCCCTCCACTTT	CAWSVRGVDNSPLHF
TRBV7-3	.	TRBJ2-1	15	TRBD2	TGTGCCAGCAGCTCTACGGGAGGGTTGGACAATGAGCAGTTCTTC	CASSSTGGLDNEQFF
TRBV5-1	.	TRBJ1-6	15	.	TGCGCCAGCAGCTTGCTTGGCCTAGATAATTCACCCCTCCACTTT	CASSLLGLDNSPLHF
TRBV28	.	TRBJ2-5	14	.	TGTGCCAGCAGTTTATTTGGCCGATCGGAGACCCAGTACTTC	CASSLFGRSETQYF
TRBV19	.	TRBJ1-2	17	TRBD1	TGTGCCAGTAGTATAGGGGGGACAGGATCTTCCCTCTATGGCTACACCTTC	CASSIGGTGSSLYGYTF
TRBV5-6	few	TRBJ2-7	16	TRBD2	TGTGCCAGCAGCTCCGGACTAGCGGGAGGTTCCTACGAGCAGTACTTC	CASSSGLAGGSYEQYF
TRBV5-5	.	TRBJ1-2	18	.	TGTGCCAGCAGCCCGTCCCCTGGGACCGGGAGGATCAACTATGGCTACACCTTC	CASSPSPGTGRINYGYTF
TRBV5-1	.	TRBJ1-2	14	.	TGCGCCAGCAGCAACGGACAGTTTAACTATGGCTACACCTTC	CASSNGQFNYGYTF
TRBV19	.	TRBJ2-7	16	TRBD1	TGTGCCAGTAGTAACGTACGACAGGGGATTTCCTACGAGCAGTACTTC	CASSNVRQGISYEQYF
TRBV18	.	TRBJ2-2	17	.	TGTGCCAGCTCACCCTATGATCCGACAGCCCTCTACGGGGAGCTGTTTTTT	CASSPYDPTALYGELFF
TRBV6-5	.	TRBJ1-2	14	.	TGTGCCAGCAGTGTCGGGGGAGCTAACTATGGCTACACCTTC	CASSVGGANYGYTF
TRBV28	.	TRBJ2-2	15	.	TGTGCCAGCAGTTCAATCAGGGTGAACACCGGGGAGCTGTTTTTT	CASSSIRVNTGELFF
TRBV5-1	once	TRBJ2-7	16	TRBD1	TGCGCCAGCAGCTCCCATTCCGGGACAGGCAGCTACGAGCAGTACTTC	CASSSHSGTGSYEQYF
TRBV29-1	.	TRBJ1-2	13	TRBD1	TGCAGCGGGCGGACAGGAGAGACCTATGGCTACACCTTC	CSGRTGETYGYTF
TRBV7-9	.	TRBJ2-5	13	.	TGTGCCAGCAGCCCTACTACCCAGGGGACCCAGTACTTC	CASSPTTQGTQYF
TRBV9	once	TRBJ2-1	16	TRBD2	TGTGCCAGCAGCCCCCGAGCGGGACTAGCGCCCGATGAGCAGTTCTTC	CASSPRAGLAPDEQFF
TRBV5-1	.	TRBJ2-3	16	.	TGCGCCAGCAGATACCGGACAGGCCCCCCTGGAGGGACGCAGTATTTT	CASRYRTGPPGGTQYF
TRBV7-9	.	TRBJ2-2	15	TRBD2	TGTGCCAGCAGCTTCTCTAGCGGGAATACCGGGGAGCTGTTTTTT	CASSFSSGNTGELFF
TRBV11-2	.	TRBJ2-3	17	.	TGTGCCAGCAGCTTAGCCCTCGGCACAGGTAGCACAGATACGCAGTATTTT	CASSLALGTGSTDTQYF
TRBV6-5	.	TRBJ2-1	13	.	TGTGCCAGCAACCGGGACTCCGCGGGGGAGCAGTTCTTC	CASNRDSAGEQFF
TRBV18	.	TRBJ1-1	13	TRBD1	TGTGCCAGCTCACGGACAGGGGGCACTGAAGCTTTCTTT	CASSRTGGTEAFF
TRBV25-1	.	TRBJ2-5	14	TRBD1	TGTGCCAGCAGTGACTATACAGGGGGAGAGACCCAGTACTTC	CASSDYTGGETQYF
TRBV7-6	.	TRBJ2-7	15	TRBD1	TGTGCCAGCAGCTTAACCCCGGACAGGGGGGACGAGCAGTACTTC	CASSLTPDRGDEQYF
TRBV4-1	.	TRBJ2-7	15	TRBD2	TGCGCCAGCAGCGCCACTAGCGGGAGTGTGGACGAGCAGTACTTC	CASSATSGSVDEQYF
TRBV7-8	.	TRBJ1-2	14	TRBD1	TGTGCCAGCAGCTTAAAGACAGGGCTAAATGGCTACACCTTC	CASSLKTGLNGYTF
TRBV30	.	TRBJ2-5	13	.	TGTGCCTGGAGGTTTCCAGGGATGGAGACCCAGTACTTC	CAWRFPGMETQYF
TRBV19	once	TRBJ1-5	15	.	TGTGCCAGTAGTATAAAAGGAGCCTCTAATCAGCCCCAGCATTTT	CASSIKGASNQPQHF
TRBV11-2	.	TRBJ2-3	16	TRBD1	TGTGCCAGCAAAGGTGGGACAGAGACCAGCACAGATACGCAGTATTTT	CASKGGTETSTDTQYF
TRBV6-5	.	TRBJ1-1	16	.	TGTGCCAGCAGTTACTCGGGGACAAGCGGGAGCACTGAAGCTTTCTTT	CASSYSGTSGSTEAFF
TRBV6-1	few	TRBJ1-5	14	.	TGTGCCAGCAGTGAAATCAGGGGCCGGGATCCCCAGCATTTT	CASSEIRGRDPQHF
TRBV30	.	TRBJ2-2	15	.	TGTGCCTGGAGTGTACGCCAAGGCGGATCCGGGGAGCTGTTTTTT	CAWSVRQGGSGELFF
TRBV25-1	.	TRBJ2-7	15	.	TGTGCCAGCAGTCCTGATTCGGACAGATACTACGAGCAGTACTTC	CASSPDSDRYYEQYF
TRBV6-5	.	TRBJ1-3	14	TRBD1	TGTGCCAGCAGGACAGGGGCATCTGGAAACACCATATATTTT	CASRTGASGNTIYF
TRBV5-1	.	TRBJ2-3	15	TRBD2	TGCGCCAGCACAAGATTACTAGCGGACACAGATACGCAGTATTTT	CASTRLLADTDTQYF
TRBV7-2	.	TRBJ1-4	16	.	TGTGCCAGCAGCTTTGGAGGAGCGAGAGGGAATGAAAAACTGTTTTTT	CASSFGGARGNEKLFF
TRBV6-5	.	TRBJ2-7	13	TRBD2	TGTGCCAGCAGCCCCGGGGGGGTCTACGAGCAGTACTTC	CASSPGGVYEQYF
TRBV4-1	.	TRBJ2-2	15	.	TGCGCCAGCAGCCAGGGGCAGGTGAACACCGGGGAGCTGTTTTTT	CASSQGQVNTGELFF
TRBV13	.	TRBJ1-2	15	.	TGTGCCAGCAGGCGTACCGGGGGGGGCTCGTTGGGCTACACCTTC	CASRRTGGGSLGYTF
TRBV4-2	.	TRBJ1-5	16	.	TGTGCCAGCAGCAACGACGGGGCCAGGGGCGGTCAGCCCCAGCATTTT	CASSNDGARGGQPQHF
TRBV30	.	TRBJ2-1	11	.	TGTGCCTGGAGCCTCCTTAATGAGCAGTTCTTC	CAWSLLNEQFF
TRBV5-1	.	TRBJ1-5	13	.	TGCGCCAGCAGCCCTCAGGGGAATCAGCCCCAGCATTTT	CASSPQGNQPQHF
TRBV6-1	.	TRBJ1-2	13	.	TGTGCCAGCAGTGGACAGGAATTCTATGGCTACACCTTC	CASSGQEFYGYTF